This TCR beta chain was obtained from a study of cytomegalovirus exposure and HLA in healthy donors. Use of 60 Vbeta and 13 Jbeta primers characterized the PCR. Clones were sequenced by immunoSEQ multiplex PCR, and TCRdb holds only the in-frame ones, with some missing. The sample consists of roughly 68,000 clones, approximately 70% of them appearing once. The germline gives CDR1 SGHTS, CDR2 YDEGEE. This CDR3 is built from 12 residues. Trimming took 2 bases from V and 7 from J, leaving 7 bases between them. Sequenced material: PBMCs. The sequence was collected from a middle-aged man in good health and CMV-seropositive. The V and J genes are TRBV5-8 and TRBJ2-1, with a possible D match to TRBD1 (6 bases). CDR3 coding DNA: TGTGCCAGCAGCTTCCAGGGGAATGAGCAGTTCTTC. Protein product: CASSFQGNEQFF.